This entry lists 21 T cell receptor beta chains sequenced from one sample in a study of cytomegalovirus exposure and HLA in healthy donors (TCRdb year 2017). Library method: the immunoSEQ multiplex PCR assay. A mixture of 60 forward primers for TCR Vbeta segments and 13 reverse primers for TCR Jbeta segments was used in the multiplex PCR. The table was pulled from immuneACCESS by TCRdb, which kept in-frame rearrangements only. Such tables lose some clones; where checked, under half of the loss comes from unresolved V genes, and the rest has no known cause. This sample comprises 75,000 to 95,000 clones, about two thirds of them detected only once. The ten biggest clones cover 20% to 25% of the sample. The sequenced sample was PBMCs. These receptors were taken from a woman between 45 and 65 years old in good health and CMV-seropositive.

This chain joins TRBV6-5 and TRBJ2-7; perhaps TRBD2 as D (5 bases). V was pared by 7 bases and J by 3 bases, with 19 bases between. There are 15 residues in the CDR3. The germline gives CDR1 MNHEY, CDR2 SVGAGI. The CDR3 DNA sequence: TGTGCCAGCACCCGATACGGAGGCTTGGGCTACGAGCAGTACTTC. This gives the protein CASTRYGGLGYEQYF.

The sample holds a few counts of this clone. The chain recombines TRBV10-1 with TRBJ1-2; weak D call: TRBD1 (6 bases). The V and J ends lost 2 bases and 2 bases respectively, with 9 bases between them. This CDR3 spans 14 amino acids. Germline values: CDR1 WNHNN, CDR2 SYGVQD (reference sequence). CDR3 sequence: CASSERGHNYGYTF. As DNA, the CDR3 is TGCGCCAGCAGTGAGAGGGGACACAACTATGGCTACACCTTC.

This clone occurred a few times. The chain joins TRBV29-1 to TRBJ1-1, with a possible D match to TRBD1 (5 bases). The germline V gene has CDR1 SQVTM and CDR2 ANQGSEA. The V and J ends lost 4 bases and 2 bases respectively, with 17 bases between them. This CDR3 region has 15 residues. As DNA, the CDR3 is TGCAGCGTTGTGGGGGGTATGGCCGTCAACACTGAAGCTTTCTTT. It yields the protein CSVVGGMAVNTEAFF.

This clone was observed a handful of times. The CDR3 spells CAKGGDGNQPQHF. The CDR3 nucleotides read TGTGCCAAGGGAGGGGACGGCAATCAGCCCCAGCATTTT. This sequence joins TRBV9 and TRBJ1-5; a possible D gene is TRBD1 (5 bases). The germline V and J ends were trimmed by 9 bases and 2 bases, with 12 bases remaining between them. The germline V gene has CDR1 SGDLS and CDR2 YYNGEE. The CDR3 runs 13 residues.

The CDR3 loop reads CASSPQRGFQETQYF. CDR3 coding DNA: TGTGCCAGCAGCCCACAGCGGGGGTTCCAAGAGACCCAGTACTTC. The chain couples TRBV13 to TRBJ2-5; 8 nucleotides agree with TRBD2. Germline-derived CDR1 and CDR2 are PRHDT and FYEKMQ (reference sequence). Germline trimming cut 5 bases from V and 1 base from J; bases unmatched to any gene: 6. The CDR3 sequence is 15 residues long.

The gene calls are TRBV27 and TRBJ1-1; 9 bases are a match to TRBD1. V lost 5 bases to trimming and J lost 5 bases; unmatched junction nucleotides: 12. Germline CDR1 MNHEY, CDR2 SMNVEV (reference sequence). This CDR3 has 16 residues. The CDR3 DNA sequence: TGTGCCAGCAGTCCGGGGACAGGGACCCGAGGGACTGAAGCTTTCTTT. It codes for CASSPGTGTRGTEAFF.

This clone was observed a few times. The CDR3 region has the DNA TGTGCCAGTAGTTCTACGACAGGGAGGAGGAATCAGCCCCAGCATTTT. It encodes CASSSTTGRRNQPQHF. The V and J genes are TRBV19 and TRBJ1-5; 7 positions match TRBD1. Germline trimming cut 5 bases from V and 4 bases from J; bases unmatched to any gene: 11. The CDR3 loop spans 16 amino acids. Germline CDR1 LNHDA, CDR2 SQIVND (reference sequence).

The chain has TRBV6-1 and TRBJ1-5; D is perhaps TRBD1 (6 bases). The CDR3 runs 15 residues. Germline CDR1 is MNHNS and CDR2 is SASEGT. With 10 bases removed from V and 2 bases from J, the gap between germline ends came to 18 bases. The CDR3 nucleotides read TGTGCCACCAGAGACAGGCCTCAGGGCAATCAGCCCCAGCATTTT. Its translation is CATRDRPQGNQPQHF.

The rearrangement joins TRBV5-1 to TRBJ2-1; D is possibly TRBD1 (6 bases). Trimming removed 5 bases from V and 7 bases from J, with 19 bases in between. CDR1 and CDR2 (germline): SGHRS, YFSETQ. The CDR3 consists of 15 residues. The CDR3 loop reads CASSITGSHVNEQFF. The CDR3 DNA reads as TGCGCCAGCAGTATTACAGGGAGTCATGTTAATGAGCAGTTCTTC.

V is TRBV5-6 and J is TRBJ2-7, with D possibly TRBD1 on 6 matching bases. Germline values: CDR1 SGHDT, CDR2 YYEEEE. Trimming shortened V by 2 bases and J by 3 bases, and 12 bases separated the two germline ends. This CDR3 has 14 residues. The CDR3 nucleotides read TGTGCCAGCAGCTTCGGAGACAGGTTCTACGAGCAGTACTTC. Translation gives CASSFGDRFYEQYF.

This clone appeared a single time. V usage is TRBV5-4 and J usage is TRBJ2-5; 9 bases agree with TRBD1. The CDR3 has 16 residues. Germline V lookup: CDR1 SGHNT, CDR2 YYREEE (reference sequence). V dropped 0 bases and J dropped 3; count of bases not matched to a gene: 6. Here the CDR3 DNA reads TGTGCCAGCAGCTTGGCCTGGACAGGGGTGGAAGAGACCCAGTACTTC. Translating gives CASSLAWTGVEETQYF.

The V call is TRBV7-8, the J call TRBJ1-2; D is unresolved. The CDR3 loop spans 15 amino acids. Trimming removed 5 bases at V and 7 bases at J, with 20 bases between. Germline CDR1 and CDR2: SGHVS and FQNEAQ. DNA of the CDR3: TGTGCCAGCAGCCCCCAATCGTGGCGGGCCCTTGGCTACACCTTC. Translated: CASSPQSWRALGYTF.

V usage is TRBV4-2 and J usage is TRBJ1-4, with D tentatively TRBD1 (5 bases). The CDR3 runs 14 residues. CDR1 is LGHNA, CDR2 YNFKEQ, per germline. Trimming stripped 7 bases from V and 5 bases from J, with 14 bases between. The CDR3 is CASTWGVGNEKLFF. Here the CDR3 DNA reads TGTGCCAGCACCTGGGGGGTGGGGAATGAAAAACTGTTTTTT.

The chain uses TRBV10-3 and TRBJ2-7; D unclear. V dropped 5 bases and J dropped 0 bases, with 11 bases sitting between them. The germline V gene has CDR1 ENHRY and CDR2 SYGVKD. There are 14 residues in the CDR3. This CDR3 is CAISPDKSSYEQYF. In nucleotides, the CDR3 is TGTGCCATCAGTCCCGACAAGAGCTCCTACGAGCAGTACTTC.

The count of this clone is one. The CDR3 reads CASSSWTSGGSDTQYF. In DNA form, the CDR3 reads TGTGCCAGCAGCTCGTGGACTAGCGGGGGTTCAGATACGCAGTATTTT. This rearrangement joins TRBV5-4 to TRBJ2-3; the match to TRBD2 covers 13 bases. Losses at the gene ends were 3 bases for V and 4 bases for J; bases not matched to a gene: 5. Germline assignment: CDR1 SGHNT and CDR2 YYREEE (reference sequence). The CDR3 totals 16 residues.

This clone was recorded only once. The rearrangement links TRBV28 to TRBJ1-2, with TRBD1 matching 7 bases. Per the germline V gene, CDR1 is MDHEN and CDR2 is SYDVKM. This CDR3 comprises 16 residues. V shed 10 bases, J shed 3 bases, and the junction held 17 bases outside the gene matches. The CDR3 loop reads CAITSGQAGHHYGYTF. CDR3 sequence (DNA): TGTGCCATCACTTCCGGACAGGCCGGACACCACTATGGCTACACCTTC.

This clone was seen a few times. The rearrangement links TRBV2 to TRBJ1-2; TRBD1 matches 7 bases. Germline assignment: CDR1 SNHLY and CDR2 FYNNEI. This CDR3 has 14 residues. V lost 2 bases to trimming and J lost 4 bases; unmatched junction nucleotides: 4. CDR3 loop: CASSESGQSYGYTF. The CDR3 DNA reads as TGTGCCAGCAGTGAATCGGGACAGAGCTATGGCTACACCTTC.

The chain uses TRBV4-3 and TRBJ1-6; no clear D gene. Trimming removed 0 bases from V and 7 bases from J, with 13 bases in between. CDR3 length: 16 amino acids. Germline V CDR1 and CDR2: LGHNA, YSLEER. CDR3 bases: TGCGCCAGCAGCCAAGATTTTAACGGGTTAAATTCACCCCTCCACTTT. Encoded protein: CASSQDFNGLNSPLHF.

This clone was found once. The V call is TRBV7-9, the J call TRBJ2-1, with 10 bases lining up with TRBD2. CDR1 and CDR2 from the germline V gene are SEHNR and FQNEAQ (reference sequence). The CDR3 consists of 18 residues. The J segment lost 1 base and the V segment lost 5 bases, leaving 11 bases of the junction unmatched. CDR3 in amino acids: CASSPRDLLAGSYNEQFF. CDR3 sequence (DNA): TGTGCCAGCAGCCCCCGCGACTTACTAGCGGGGTCCTACAATGAGCAGTTCTTC.

The chain recombines TRBV6-6 with TRBJ2-2, with 9 bases fitting TRBD1. Germline V lookup: CDR1 MNHNY, CDR2 SVGAGI (reference sequence). Losses at the gene ends were 6 bases for V and 9 bases for J; bases not matched to a gene: 8. This CDR3 comprises 14 residues. CDR3: CASSTTGGRRELFF. The CDR3, as DNA: TGTGCCAGCAGCACGACAGGGGGTCGGAGGGAGCTGTTTTTT.

The chain carries TRBV7-9 and TRBJ1-4; maybe TRBD1 (5 bases). V dropped 5 bases and J dropped 6 bases, with 13 bases sitting between them. The CDR3 extends over 14 amino acids. Germline lookup yields CDR1 SEHNR and CDR2 FQNEAQ (reference sequence). CDR3 protein: CASSRGGLDEKLFF. CDR3 bases: TGTGCCAGCAGCCGGGGGGGTTTGGATGAAAAACTGTTTTTT.